This T cell receptor beta chain was profiled in a study of beta chain features in type 1 diabetes. Whole-study findings and limits: Fewer junction insertions and more nucleotide deletions appeared in type 1 diabetes patients. Moderate but significant shortening of TCRB CDR3s was recorded in all four CD4+ subsets from Type 1 diabetes patients.

As to this clone: Its antigen is still unknown.

Germline values: CDR1 SGHTA, CDR2 FQGTGA. Trimming took 2 bases from V and 8 from J; bases not matched to a gene: 3. The length of the CDR3 is 13 residues. Using CD45RO/CCR7/CD25/CD127/CD95/CD27, CD4+ naive, central memory, regulatory and stem cell-like memory cells were sorted. Since all of the isolated RNA was reverse transcribed, expressed TCRB transcripts were what got sequenced. It was found that naive, central memory and regulatory T cell samples averaged approximately 3.5 million reads. TCRdb's table, derived via immunoSEQ multiplex PCR, lists solely in-frame clones and lacks some. The data hold over 300,000 clones, with roughly 8% observed a single time.

The sample consisted of central memory CD4+ T cells from blood. The TCR originated in a woman aged 18-30 years in good health. The gene calls are TRBV7-3 and TRBJ1-5; 7 positions match TRBD1. The CDR3 DNA is TGTGCCAGCAGCTTAGTTACAGGGGAGCCCCAGCATTTT. As protein: CASSLVTGEPQHF.